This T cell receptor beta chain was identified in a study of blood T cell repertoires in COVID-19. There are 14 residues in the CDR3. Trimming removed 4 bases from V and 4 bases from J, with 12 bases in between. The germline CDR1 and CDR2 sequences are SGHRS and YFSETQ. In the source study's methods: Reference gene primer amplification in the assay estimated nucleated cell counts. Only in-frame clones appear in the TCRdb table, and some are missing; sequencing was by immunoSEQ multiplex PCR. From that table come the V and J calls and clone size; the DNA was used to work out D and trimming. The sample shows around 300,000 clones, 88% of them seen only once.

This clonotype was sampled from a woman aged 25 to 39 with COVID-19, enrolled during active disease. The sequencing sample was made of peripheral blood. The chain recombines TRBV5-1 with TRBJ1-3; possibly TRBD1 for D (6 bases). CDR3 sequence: CASSEQGGGNTIYF. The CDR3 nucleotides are TGCGCCAGCAGCGAACAGGGAGGGGGAAACACCATATATTTT.